This T cell receptor beta chain comes out of a study of blood T cell repertoires in COVID-19. Across the study: From T cells, B-cell-depleted T cells, or PBMCs came the material, which was cDNA or gDNA.

Clones were sequenced by immunoSEQ multiplex PCR, and TCRdb holds only the in-frame ones, with some missing. Found here are roughly 200,000 clones, roughly 77% of them singletons; the top ten hold almost 6%. The V and J ends lost 4 bases and 1 base, in that order; junction bases with no gene match: 8. CDR3 length: 17 residues. The V gene's germline CDR1 is SGHNT and CDR2 YENEEA. This clone was seen a few times. The chain links TRBV11-3 to TRBJ2-2; 8 nucleotides align to TRBD1. The sequenced material came from peripheral blood. This receptor was identified in a middle-aged woman with COVID-19, enrolled during active disease. The CDR3 region is CASSSHWGTGNTGELFF. CDR3 DNA: TGTGCCAGCAGCTCTCATTGGGGGACAGGGAACACCGGGGAGCTGTTTTTT.